This T cell receptor beta chain stems from a study of blood T cell repertoires in COVID-19. The wider study: Material from acute and convalescent COVID-19 was sourced from the United States, Italy and Spain. Sources were T cells, B-cell-depleted T cells, or PBMCs; the material itself was cDNA or gDNA.

As processed by the authors: Amplified reference gene primers provided the basis for estimating nucleated cell counts. Sequenced by immunoSEQ multiplex PCR; TCRdb stores in-frame clones only, minus some. V, J and clone size reflect that table, while D and trimming were determined from the DNA. The data hold roughly 250,000 clones, with 70% to 90% observed a single time. Trimming removed 6 bases at V and 4 bases at J, with 7 bases between. Germline CDR1 and CDR2: MNHEY and SVGEGT. The CDR3 sequence is 11 residues long. The gene calls are TRBV6-2 or TRBV6-3 and TRBJ2-7; D remains ambiguous. The specimen was peripheral blood. The origin of this receptor is a middle-aged woman who had recovered from COVID-19. The CDR3 loop reads CASSLQYEQYF. The CDR3 DNA reads TGTGCCAGCAGCCTACAATACGAGCAGTACTTC.